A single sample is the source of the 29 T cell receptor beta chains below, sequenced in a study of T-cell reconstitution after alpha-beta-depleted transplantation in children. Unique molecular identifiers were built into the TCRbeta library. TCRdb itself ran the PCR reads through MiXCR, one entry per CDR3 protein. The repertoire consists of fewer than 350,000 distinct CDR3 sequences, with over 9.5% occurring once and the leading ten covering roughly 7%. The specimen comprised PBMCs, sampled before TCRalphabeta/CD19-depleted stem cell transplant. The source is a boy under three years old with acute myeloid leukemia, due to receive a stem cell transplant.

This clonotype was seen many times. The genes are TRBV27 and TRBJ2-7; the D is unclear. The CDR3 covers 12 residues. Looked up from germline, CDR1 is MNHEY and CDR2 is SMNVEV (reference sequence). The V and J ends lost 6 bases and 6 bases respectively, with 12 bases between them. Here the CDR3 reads CASRSQQGEQYF. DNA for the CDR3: TGTGCCAGCAGGTCACAACAAGGCGAGCAGTACTTC.

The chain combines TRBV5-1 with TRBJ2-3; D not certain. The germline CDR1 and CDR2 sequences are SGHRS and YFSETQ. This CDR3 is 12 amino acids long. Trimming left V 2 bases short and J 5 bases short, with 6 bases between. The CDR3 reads CASSFLLDTQYF. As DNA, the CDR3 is TGCGCCAGCAGCTTTTTATTAGATACGCAGTATTTT.

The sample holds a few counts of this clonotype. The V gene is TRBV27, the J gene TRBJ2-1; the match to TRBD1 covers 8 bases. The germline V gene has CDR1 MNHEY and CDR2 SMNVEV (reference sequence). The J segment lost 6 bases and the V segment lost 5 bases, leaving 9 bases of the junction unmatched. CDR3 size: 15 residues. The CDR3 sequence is CASSPTGTGINEQFF. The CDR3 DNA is TGTGCCAGCAGTCCCACCGGGACAGGCATCAATGAGCAGTTCTTC.

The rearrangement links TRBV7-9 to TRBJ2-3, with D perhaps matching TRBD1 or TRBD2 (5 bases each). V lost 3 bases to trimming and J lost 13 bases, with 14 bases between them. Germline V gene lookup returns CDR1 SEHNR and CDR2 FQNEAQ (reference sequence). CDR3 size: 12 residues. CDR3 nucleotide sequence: TGTGCCAGCAGCTTGTTGGGACGGAGCAAGTATTTT. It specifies CASSLLGRSKYF.

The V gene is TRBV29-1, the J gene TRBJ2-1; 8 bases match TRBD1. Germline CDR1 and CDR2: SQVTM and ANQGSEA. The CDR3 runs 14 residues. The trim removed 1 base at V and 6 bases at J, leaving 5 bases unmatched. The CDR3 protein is CSVEGDRLGNEQFF. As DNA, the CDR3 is TGCAGCGTTGAAGGGGACAGGTTGGGCAATGAGCAGTTCTTC.

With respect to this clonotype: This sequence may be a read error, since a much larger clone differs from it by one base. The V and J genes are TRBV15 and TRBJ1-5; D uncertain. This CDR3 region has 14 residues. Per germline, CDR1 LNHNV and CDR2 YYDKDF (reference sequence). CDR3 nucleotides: TGTGCCACCAGCAGCGAGTATAGCAATCGGCCCCAGCATTTT. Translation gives CATSSEYSNRPQHF. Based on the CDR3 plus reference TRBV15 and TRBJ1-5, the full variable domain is DAMVIQNPRYQVTQFGKPVTLSCSQTLNHNVMYWYQQKSSQAPKLLFHYYDKDFNNEADTPDNFQSRRPNTSFCFLDIRSPGLGDTAMYLCATSSEYSNRPQHFGDGTRLSIL.

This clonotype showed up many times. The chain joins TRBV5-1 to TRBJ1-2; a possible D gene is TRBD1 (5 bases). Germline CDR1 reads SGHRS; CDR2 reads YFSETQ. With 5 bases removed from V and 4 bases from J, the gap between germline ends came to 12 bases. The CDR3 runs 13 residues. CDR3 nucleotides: TGCGCCAGCAGTAGAGGGGCCCCCTATGGCTACACCTTC. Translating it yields CASSRGAPYGYTF.

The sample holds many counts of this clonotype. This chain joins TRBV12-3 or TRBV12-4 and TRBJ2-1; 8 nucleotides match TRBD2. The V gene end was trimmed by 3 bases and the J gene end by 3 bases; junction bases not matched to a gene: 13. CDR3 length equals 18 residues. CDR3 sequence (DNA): TGTGCCAGCAGTTTCGAGACGAGAGCGGGGGAAAACTACAATGAGCAGTTCTTC. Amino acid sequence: CASSFETRAGENYNEQFF.

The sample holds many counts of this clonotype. The CDR3 reads CSARELAGGGQPQHF. The CDR3 nucleotides are TGCAGTGCTAGAGAATTGGCAGGGGGCGGTCAGCCCCAGCATTTT. This chain connects TRBV20-1 to TRBJ1-5; 8 nucleotides match TRBD1. This CDR3 contains 15 residues. V shed 0 bases and J 6 bases; nucleotides not matched to a gene: 7. Germline CDR1 DFQATT, CDR2 SNEGSKA (reference sequence).

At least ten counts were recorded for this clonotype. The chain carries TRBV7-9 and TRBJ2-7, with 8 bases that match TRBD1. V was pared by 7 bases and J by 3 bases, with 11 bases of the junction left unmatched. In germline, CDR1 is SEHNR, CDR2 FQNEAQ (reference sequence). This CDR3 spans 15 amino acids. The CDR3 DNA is TGTGCCAGCATCAAAGTCGGACAGGGCTTCTACGAGCAGTACTTC. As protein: CASIKVGQGFYEQYF. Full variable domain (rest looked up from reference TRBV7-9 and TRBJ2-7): DTGVSQNPRHKITKRGQNVTFRCDPISEHNRLYWYRQTLGQGPEFLTYFQNEAQLEKSRLLSDRFSAERPKGSFSTLEIQRTEQGDSAMYLCASIKVGQGFYEQYFGPGTRLTVT.

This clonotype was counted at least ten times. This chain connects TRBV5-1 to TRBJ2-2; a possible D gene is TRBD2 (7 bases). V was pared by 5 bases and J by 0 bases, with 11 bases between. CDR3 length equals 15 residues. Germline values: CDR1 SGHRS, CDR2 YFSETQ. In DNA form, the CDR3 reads TGCGCCAGCAGACCGGGGGGCGCGAACACCGGGGAGCTGTTTTTT. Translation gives CASRPGGANTGELFF.

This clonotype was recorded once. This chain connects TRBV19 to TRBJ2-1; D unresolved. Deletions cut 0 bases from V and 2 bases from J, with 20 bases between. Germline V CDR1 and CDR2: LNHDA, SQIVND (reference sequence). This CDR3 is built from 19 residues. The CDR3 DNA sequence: TGTGCCAGTAGTATAGATCTCGAGACCAGTCCTCGGACCTACAATGAGCAGTTCTTC. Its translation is CASSIDLETSPRTYNEQFF. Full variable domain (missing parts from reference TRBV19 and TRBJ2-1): DGGITQSPKYLFRKEGQNVTLSCEQNLNHDAMYWYRQDPGQGLRLIYYSQIVNDFQKGDIAEGYSVSREKKESFPLTVTSAQKNPTAFYLCASSIDLETSPRTYNEQFFGPGTRLTVL.

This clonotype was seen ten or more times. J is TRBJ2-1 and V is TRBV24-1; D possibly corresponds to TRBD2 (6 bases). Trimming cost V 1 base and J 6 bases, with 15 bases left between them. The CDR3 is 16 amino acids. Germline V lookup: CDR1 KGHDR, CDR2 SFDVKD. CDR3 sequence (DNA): TGTGCCACCAGTGATTTTAGGAGGGATTTCCCCAATGAGCAGTTCTTC. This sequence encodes CATSDFRRDFPNEQFF.

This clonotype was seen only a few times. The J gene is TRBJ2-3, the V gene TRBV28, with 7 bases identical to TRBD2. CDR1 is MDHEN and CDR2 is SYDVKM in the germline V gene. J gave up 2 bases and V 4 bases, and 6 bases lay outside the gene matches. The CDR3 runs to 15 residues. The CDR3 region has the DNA TGTGCCAGCAGTTCGGGACTACAACCCACAGATACGCAGTATTTT. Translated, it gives CASSSGLQPTDTQYF.

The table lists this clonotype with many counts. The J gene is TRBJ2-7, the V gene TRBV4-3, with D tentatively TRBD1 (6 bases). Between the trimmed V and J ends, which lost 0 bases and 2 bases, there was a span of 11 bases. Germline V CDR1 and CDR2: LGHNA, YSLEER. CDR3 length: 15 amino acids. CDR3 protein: CASSQDRGVAYEQYF. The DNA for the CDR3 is TGCGCCAGCAGCCAAGACAGGGGAGTCGCCTACGAGCAGTACTTC.

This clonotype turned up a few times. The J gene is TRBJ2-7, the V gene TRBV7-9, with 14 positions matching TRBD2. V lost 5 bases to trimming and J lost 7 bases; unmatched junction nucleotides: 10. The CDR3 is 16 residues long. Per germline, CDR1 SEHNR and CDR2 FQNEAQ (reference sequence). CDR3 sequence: CASSPWTSGGPEEQYF. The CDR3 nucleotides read TGTGCCAGCAGCCCCTGGACTAGCGGGGGGCCAGAGGAGCAGTACTTC.

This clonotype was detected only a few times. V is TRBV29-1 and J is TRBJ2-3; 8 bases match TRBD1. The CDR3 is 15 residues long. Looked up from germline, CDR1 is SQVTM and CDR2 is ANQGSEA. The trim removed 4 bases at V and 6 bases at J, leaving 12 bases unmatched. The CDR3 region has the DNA TGCAGCGTTGTGGGACAGGCAACGGGGGCGGATACGCAGTATTTT. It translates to CSVVGQATGADTQYF.

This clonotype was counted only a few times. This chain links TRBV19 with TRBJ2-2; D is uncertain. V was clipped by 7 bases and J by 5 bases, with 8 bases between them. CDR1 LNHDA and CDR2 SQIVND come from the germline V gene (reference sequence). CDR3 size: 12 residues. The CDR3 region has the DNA TGTGCCAGTAAACCTTGGACCGGGGAGCTGTTTTTT. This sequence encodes CASKPWTGELFF.

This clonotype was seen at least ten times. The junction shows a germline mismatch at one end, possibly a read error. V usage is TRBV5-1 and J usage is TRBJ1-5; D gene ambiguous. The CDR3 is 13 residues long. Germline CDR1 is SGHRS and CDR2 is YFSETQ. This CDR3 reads CASSLHSNQPQHF. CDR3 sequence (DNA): TGTGCCAGCAGTTTACACAGCAATCAGCCCCAGCATTTT. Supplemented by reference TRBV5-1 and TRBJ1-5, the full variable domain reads KAGVTQTPRYLIKTRGQQVTLSCSPISGHRSVSWYQQTPGQGLQFLFEYFSETQRNKGNFPGRFSGRQFSNSRSEMNVSTLELGDSALYLCASSLHSNQPQHFGDGTRLSIL.

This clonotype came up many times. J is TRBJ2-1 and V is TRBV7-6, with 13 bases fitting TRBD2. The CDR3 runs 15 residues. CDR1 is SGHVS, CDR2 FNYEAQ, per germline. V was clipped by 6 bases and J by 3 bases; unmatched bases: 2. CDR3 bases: TGTGCCAGCAGTCGGACTAGCGGGGGCTACAATGAGCAGTTCTTC. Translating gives CASSRTSGGYNEQFF. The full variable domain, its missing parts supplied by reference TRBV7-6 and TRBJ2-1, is GAGVSQSPRYKVTKRGQDVALRCDPISGHVSLYWYRQALGQGPEFLTYFNYEAQQDKSGLPNDRFSAERPEGSISTLTIQRTEQRDSAMYRCASSRTSGGYNEQFFGPGTRLTVL.

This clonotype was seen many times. Here the CDR3 DNA reads TGCGCCAGCAGCCAAGATCCTGCCACCGAGCAGTTCTTC. Translating it yields CASSQDPATEQFF. The rearrangement links TRBV4-1 to TRBJ2-1; D gene uncertain. The V end was cut by 0 bases, the J end by 10 bases, with 10 bases between. In germline, CDR1 is MGHRA, CDR2 YSYEKL. CDR3 length equals 13 residues.

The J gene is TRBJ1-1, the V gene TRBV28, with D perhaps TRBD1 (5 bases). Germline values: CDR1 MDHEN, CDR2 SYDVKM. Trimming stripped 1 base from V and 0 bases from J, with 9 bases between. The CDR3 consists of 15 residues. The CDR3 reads CASSLYRGMNTEAFF. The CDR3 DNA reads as TGTGCCAGCAGTTTATACCGGGGCATGAACACTGAAGCTTTCTTT.

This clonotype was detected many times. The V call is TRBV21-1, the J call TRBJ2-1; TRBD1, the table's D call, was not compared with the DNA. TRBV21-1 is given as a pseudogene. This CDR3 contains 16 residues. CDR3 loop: CASSKGDRGSYNEQFF. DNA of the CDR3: TGTGCCAGCAGCAAAGGGGACAGGGGCTCCTACAATGAGCAGTTCTTC.

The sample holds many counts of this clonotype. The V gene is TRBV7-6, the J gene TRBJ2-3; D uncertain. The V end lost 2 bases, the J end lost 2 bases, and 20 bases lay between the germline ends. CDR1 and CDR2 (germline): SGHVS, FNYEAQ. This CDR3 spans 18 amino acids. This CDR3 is CASSLPAPPEPHTDTQYF. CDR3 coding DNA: TGTGCCAGCAGCTTACCCGCCCCACCAGAACCCCACACAGATACGCAGTATTTT.

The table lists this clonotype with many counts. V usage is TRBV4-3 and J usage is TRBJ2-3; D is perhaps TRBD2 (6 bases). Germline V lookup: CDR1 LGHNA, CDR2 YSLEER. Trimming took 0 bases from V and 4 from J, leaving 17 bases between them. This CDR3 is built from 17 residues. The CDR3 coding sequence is TGCGCCAGCAGCCAAGATTGGCTTACAGGAGGGGCAGATACGCAGTATTTT. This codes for CASSQDWLTGGADTQYF.

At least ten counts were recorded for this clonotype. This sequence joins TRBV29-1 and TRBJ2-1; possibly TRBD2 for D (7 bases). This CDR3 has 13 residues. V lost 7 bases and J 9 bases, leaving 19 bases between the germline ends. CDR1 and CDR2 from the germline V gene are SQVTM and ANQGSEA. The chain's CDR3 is CSAHRGAWGEQFF. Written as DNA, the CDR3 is TGCAGCGCCCACCGGGGGGCCTGGGGTGAGCAGTTCTTC.

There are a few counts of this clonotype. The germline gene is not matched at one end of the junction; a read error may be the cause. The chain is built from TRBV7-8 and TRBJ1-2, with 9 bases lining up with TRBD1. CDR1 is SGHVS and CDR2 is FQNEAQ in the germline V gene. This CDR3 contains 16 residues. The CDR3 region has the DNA TGTGCCAGCAGCTTCGGGGGGACAGGGACAAACTATGGCTATACCTTC. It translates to CASSFGGTGTNYGYTF.

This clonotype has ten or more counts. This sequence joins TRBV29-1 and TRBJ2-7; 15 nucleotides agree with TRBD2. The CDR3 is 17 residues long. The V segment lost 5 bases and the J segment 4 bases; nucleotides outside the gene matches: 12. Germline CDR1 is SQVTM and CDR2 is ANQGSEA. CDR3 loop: CSVPLGLAGGSLYEQYF. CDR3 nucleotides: TGCAGCGTTCCTCTTGGACTAGCGGGAGGGTCACTTTACGAGCAGTACTTC.

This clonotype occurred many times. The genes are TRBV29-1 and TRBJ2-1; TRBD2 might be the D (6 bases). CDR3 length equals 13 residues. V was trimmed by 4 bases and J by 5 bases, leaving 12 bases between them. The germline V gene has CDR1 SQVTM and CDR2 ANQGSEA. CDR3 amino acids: CSVGGITNNEQFF. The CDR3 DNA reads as TGCAGCGTTGGCGGGATAACGAACAATGAGCAGTTCTTC.